The 9 T cell receptor beta chains in this list originate from one sample, sequenced in a study of blood T cell repertoires in COVID-19. Libraries were prepared by immunoSEQ multiplex PCR; TCRdb keeps only in-frame clonotypes and omits some of them. The profile shows 30,000 to 35,000 clones, about 94% of them singletons. Sequenced sample: peripheral blood. These receptors came from a human donor in a cohort sampled during active COVID-19.

The chain combines TRBV7-8 with TRBJ1-5, with 7 bases lining up with TRBD1. This CDR3 contains 15 residues. Per germline, CDR1 SGHVS and CDR2 FQNEAQ. The ends lost 3 bases at V and 4 bases at J; junction bases unmatched: 6. The chain's CDR3 is CASSFSRDRNQPQHF. The CDR3 DNA sequence: TGTGCCAGCAGCTTTTCCCGGGACAGAAATCAGCCCCAGCATTTT.

This clone appeared once. J is TRBJ1-3 and V is TRBV5-1, with D perhaps TRBD1 (6 bases). Trimming removed 4 bases from V and 2 bases from J, with 19 bases in between. The length of the CDR3 is 17 residues. The germline V gene encodes CDR1 SGHRS and CDR2 YFSETQ. The CDR3 protein is CASSPRSRGMTGNTIYF. CDR3 DNA: TGCGCCAGCAGCCCTAGAAGCAGGGGAATGACTGGAAACACCATATATTTT. Drawing the rest from reference TRBV5-1 and TRBJ1-3, the complete variable domain is KAGVTQTPRYLIKTRGQQVTLSCSPISGHRSVSWYQQTPGQGLQFLFEYFSETQRNKGNFPGRFSGRQFSNSRSEMNVSTLELGDSALYLCASSPRSRGMTGNTIYFGEGSWLTVV.

This clone appeared a single time. The rearrangement uses TRBV11-2 and TRBJ2-3; TRBD2 is a possible D gene (6 bases). V lost 4 bases and J lost 5, with 13 bases in between. This CDR3 comprises 14 residues. Per germline, CDR1 SGHAT and CDR2 FQNNGV. The CDR3 protein is CASSYWEDQDTQYF. The CDR3 coding sequence is TGTGCCAGCAGCTATTGGGAGGACCAAGATACGCAGTATTTT.

The CDR3 DNA reads TGTGCCAGCAGTCAAGTGACAGGGGGCGCCGGGGGCACTGAAGCTTTCTTT. It is translated as CASSQVTGGAGGTEAFF. The genes are TRBV2 and TRBJ1-1, with TRBD1 matching over 10 bases. V was clipped by 5 bases and J by 4 bases; unmatched bases: 13. Looked up from germline, CDR1 is SNHLY and CDR2 is FYNNEI. CDR3 size: 17 residues.

J is TRBJ2-1 and V is TRBV3-1 (or the pseudogene TRBV3-2), with 7 bases fitting TRBD2. This CDR3 region has 16 residues. V shed 7 bases and J 12 bases; nucleotides not matched to a gene: 21. Germline loops: CDR1 LGHDT, CDR2 YNNKEL (reference sequence). This CDR3 is CASTPRGEGVRRGQFF. As DNA, the CDR3 is TGTGCCAGCACTCCGCGAGGGGAGGGCGTACGTAGGGGGCAGTTCTTC.

The rearrangement uses TRBV5-1 and TRBJ1-1; possible D gene TRBD1, 6 bases. Per the germline V gene, CDR1 is SGHRS and CDR2 is YFSETQ. V was cut by 2 bases and J by 1 base, with 9 bases left in between. The CDR3 extends over 14 amino acids. The CDR3 region is CASSFGQPNTEAFF. The DNA for the CDR3 is TGCGCCAGCAGCTTCGGACAGCCGAACACTGAAGCTTTCTTT.

CDR3 nucleotide sequence: TGCGCCAGCAGCCCAGGACAGGGGATAGACGAGCAGTACTTC. Encoded protein: CASSPGQGIDEQYF. The chain carries TRBV5-1 and TRBJ2-7; TRBD1 matches 9 bases. CDR3 size: 14 residues. The V gene's germline CDR1 is SGHRS and CDR2 YFSETQ. After removal of 4 bases from V and 5 bases from J, the junction contained 7 bases not matched to a gene. The full variable domain, with the rest looked up from reference TRBV5-1 and TRBJ2-7, is KAGVTQTPRYLIKTRGQQVTLSCSPISGHRSVSWYQQTPGQGLQFLFEYFSETQRNKGNFPGRFSGRQFSNSRSEMNVSTLELGDSALYLCASSPGQGIDEQYFGPGTRLTVT.

CDR3 nucleotide sequence: TGCGCCAGCAGCCAAAGGGCTAGCGGCTACAATGAGCAGTTCTTC. It specifies CASSQRASGYNEQFF. This chain uses TRBV4-1 with TRBJ2-1, with 7 bases that match TRBD2. CDR1 is MGHRA, CDR2 YSYEKL, per germline. Trimming took 2 bases from V and 3 from J; bases not matched to a gene: 4. This CDR3 has 15 amino acids.

This clone has only one observation. One end of the junction does not line up with germline, which may come from a read error. The chain employs TRBV5-5 and TRBJ2-7; 7 bases are shared with TRBD1. From germline, CDR1 is SGHKS and CDR2 YYEKEE (reference sequence). The CDR3 has 13 amino acids. The CDR3 DNA follows: TGTGCCAGCAGCTCTCGACAGGGCTACAAGCAGTACTTC. It translates to CASSSRQGYKQYF.